Listed below are T cell receptor beta chains from one sample, sequenced in a study of shared clonotypes between healthy human individuals. Measured with immunoSEQ multiplex PCR; TCRdb has only the in-frame clones, and not every one. The sample carries 600,000 or so clones, roughly 98% recorded once. Sequences were obtained from naive CD8+ T cells sorted from blood. The receptors derive from a man aged 30 to 45 in good health. The CDR3 runs from the conserved cysteine through the conserved F or W. D genes are given only for firm matches. Part of the rows lack a size; the others show once, few, many or a class for expanded clones.

clone_size: .
d_call: .
j_call: TRBJ2-7
v_call: TRBV27
cdr3_length: 13
cdr3_aa: CASSPGSSYEQYF
cdr3_nt: TGTGCCAGCAGCCCCGGGTCCTCCTACGAGCAGTACTTC

clone_size: once
d_call: .
j_call: TRBJ2-1
v_call: TRBV19
cdr3_length: 11
cdr3_aa: CASGERDEQFF
cdr3_nt: TGTGCCTCAGGGGAGAGGGATGAGCAGTTCTTC

clone_size: .
d_call: .
j_call: TRBJ1-1
v_call: TRBV11-2
cdr3_length: 13
cdr3_aa: CASSLAVNTEAFF
cdr3_nt: TGTGCCAGCAGCTTAGCGGTGAACACTGAAGCTTTCTTT

clone_size: once
d_call: TRBD2
j_call: TRBJ2-3
v_call: TRBV18
cdr3_length: 17
cdr3_aa: CASSPDGLAGSTDTQYF
cdr3_nt: TGTGCCAGCTCACCGGATGGGCTAGCGGGCAGCACAGATACGCAGTATTTT

clone_size: .
d_call: .
j_call: TRBJ2-7
v_call: TRBV27
cdr3_length: 13
cdr3_aa: CASSLNPAYEQYF
cdr3_nt: TGTGCCAGCAGTTTAAATCCGGCCTACGAGCAGTACTTC

clone_size: .
d_call: TRBD1
j_call: TRBJ2-7
v_call: TRBV4-3
cdr3_length: 17
cdr3_aa: CASSQGPGTVSSYEQYF
cdr3_nt: TGCGCCAGCAGCCAAGGTCCCGGGACAGTCAGCTCCTACGAGCAGTACTTC

clone_size: .
d_call: .
j_call: TRBJ2-7
v_call: TRBV4-3
cdr3_length: 13
cdr3_aa: CASSLRGTYEQYF
cdr3_nt: TGCGCCAGCAGCTTGCGCGGAACCTACGAGCAGTACTTC

clone_size: .
d_call: .
j_call: TRBJ1-1
v_call: TRBV27
cdr3_length: 16
cdr3_aa: CASSFIQGEMNTEAFF
cdr3_nt: TGTGCCAGCAGTTTTATCCAGGGTGAAATGAACACTGAAGCTTTCTTT

clone_size: .
d_call: TRBD1
j_call: TRBJ2-3
v_call: TRBV10-3
cdr3_length: 15
cdr3_aa: CAISESWQGADTQYF
cdr3_nt: TGTGCCATCAGTGAGTCATGGCAGGGGGCAGATACGCAGTATTTT

clone_size: .
d_call: TRBD2
j_call: TRBJ2-7
v_call: TRBV29-1
cdr3_length: 14
cdr3_aa: CSVEGLGTSYEQYF
cdr3_nt: TGCAGCGTTGAAGGACTTGGGACTAGCTACGAGCAGTACTTC

clone_size: .
d_call: .
j_call: TRBJ2-7
v_call: TRBV27
cdr3_length: 14
cdr3_aa: CASSLVSSSYEQYF
cdr3_nt: TGTGCCAGCAGTTTGGTGTCGTCCTCCTACGAGCAGTACTTC

clone_size: .
d_call: .
j_call: TRBJ1-1
v_call: TRBV2
cdr3_length: 9
cdr3_aa: CASKGEAFF
cdr3_nt: TGTGCCAGCAAGGGTGAAGCTTTCTTT

clone_size: .
d_call: TRBD1
j_call: TRBJ1-2
v_call: TRBV11-2
cdr3_length: 15
cdr3_aa: CASSEPGQVFDGYTF
cdr3_nt: TGTGCCAGCAGCGAACCGGGACAGGTTTTCGATGGCTACACCTTC

clone_size: .
d_call: .
j_call: TRBJ2-3
v_call: TRBV7-9
cdr3_length: 15
cdr3_aa: CASSLFGGSTDTQYF
cdr3_nt: TGTGCCAGCAGCTTATTCGGTGGAAGCACAGATACGCAGTATTTT

clone_size: once
d_call: .
j_call: TRBJ1-2
v_call: TRBV30
cdr3_length: 13
cdr3_aa: CAWLGGANYGYTF
cdr3_nt: TGTGCCTGGCTAGGGGGAGCCAACTATGGCTACACCTTC

clone_size: .
d_call: .
j_call: TRBJ2-3
v_call: TRBV4-1
cdr3_length: 15
cdr3_aa: CASSLTSSSTDTQYF
cdr3_nt: TGCGCCAGCAGCCTAACTAGCAGTAGCACAGATACGCAGTATTTT

clone_size: .
d_call: .
j_call: TRBJ1-4
v_call: TRBV9
cdr3_length: 13
cdr3_aa: CASSPAREEKLFF
cdr3_nt: TGTGCCAGCAGCCCAGCCCGGGAAGAAAAACTGTTTTTT

clone_size: .
d_call: .
j_call: TRBJ2-2
v_call: TRBV6-1
cdr3_length: 17
cdr3_aa: CASSEVLFGSVTGELFF
cdr3_nt: TGTGCCAGCAGTGAAGTTCTTTTCGGGAGTGTAACCGGGGAGCTGTTTTTT

clone_size: .
d_call: .
j_call: TRBJ1-5
v_call: TRBV12-1
cdr3_length: 12
cdr3_aa: CASSFGWRPQHF
cdr3_nt: TGTGCCAGCAGCTTTGGTTGGCGGCCCCAGCATTTT

clone_size: .
d_call: TRBD1
j_call: TRBJ2-7
v_call: TRBV5-1
cdr3_length: 15
cdr3_aa: CASSLAGQAAYEQYF
cdr3_nt: TGCGCCAGCAGCTTGGCGGGACAGGCAGCCTACGAGCAGTACTTC

clone_size: .
d_call: .
j_call: TRBJ2-7
v_call: TRBV27
cdr3_length: 13
cdr3_aa: CASSFLGEYEQYF
cdr3_nt: TGTGCCAGCAGTTTCCTTGGCGAGTATGAGCAGTACTTC

clone_size: .
d_call: .
j_call: TRBJ2-5
v_call: TRBV13
cdr3_length: 14
cdr3_aa: CASSISGAQETQYF
cdr3_nt: TGTGCCAGCAGCATTAGCGGAGCTCAAGAGACCCAGTACTTC

clone_size: .
d_call: .
j_call: TRBJ2-3
v_call: TRBV7-9
cdr3_length: 13
cdr3_aa: CASSTLVTDTQYF
cdr3_nt: TGTGCCAGCAGCACGCTAGTCACAGATACGCAGTATTTT

clone_size: .
d_call: .
j_call: TRBJ1-1
v_call: TRBV5-3
cdr3_length: 13
cdr3_aa: CARSCRGDTEAFF
cdr3_nt: TGTGCCAGAAGCTGCAGGGGAGACACTGAAGCTTTCTTT

clone_size: .
d_call: .
j_call: TRBJ2-7
v_call: TRBV2
cdr3_length: 16
cdr3_aa: CASSEEVSMSSYEQYF
cdr3_nt: TGTGCCAGCAGTGAAGAGGTGTCAATGAGCTCCTACGAGCAGTACTTC

clone_size: .
d_call: TRBD2
j_call: TRBJ2-5
v_call: TRBV7-2
cdr3_length: 15
cdr3_aa: CASTDTSGSFETQYF
cdr3_nt: TGTGCCAGCACCGATACTAGCGGGAGCTTCGAGACCCAGTACTTC

clone_size: .
d_call: .
j_call: TRBJ2-7
v_call: TRBV27
cdr3_length: 12
cdr3_aa: CASSPSGGEQYF
cdr3_nt: TGTGCCAGCAGCCCCTCGGGCGGGGAGCAGTACTTC

clone_size: once
d_call: TRBD1
j_call: TRBJ2-3
v_call: TRBV13
cdr3_length: 16
cdr3_aa: CASSTAGQGVGDTQYF
cdr3_nt: TGTGCCAGCAGTACCGCCGGACAGGGGGTAGGAGATACGCAGTATTTT

clone_size: few
d_call: TRBD2
j_call: TRBJ2-7
v_call: TRBV2
cdr3_length: 16
cdr3_aa: CASRSKGTSGGYEQYF
cdr3_nt: TGTGCCAGCAGGTCTAAAGGAACTAGCGGAGGCTACGAGCAGTACTTC

clone_size: once
d_call: .
j_call: TRBJ1-5
v_call: TRBV28
cdr3_length: 14
cdr3_aa: CASSEKGSNQPQHF
cdr3_nt: TGTGCCAGCAGTGAGAAGGGCAGCAATCAGCCCCAGCATTTT

clone_size: .
d_call: .
j_call: TRBJ2-2
v_call: TRBV5-1
cdr3_length: 14
cdr3_aa: CASSFRMGTGELFF
cdr3_nt: TGCGCCAGCAGCTTCAGAATGGGCACCGGGGAGCTGTTTTTT

clone_size: .
d_call: TRBD1
j_call: TRBJ2-7
v_call: TRBV7-2
cdr3_length: 15
cdr3_aa: CASSFGQGPVYEQYF
cdr3_nt: TGTGCCAGCAGCTTTGGACAGGGCCCCGTTTACGAGCAGTACTTC

clone_size: .
d_call: .
j_call: TRBJ1-3
v_call: TRBV7-6
cdr3_length: 16
cdr3_aa: CASSSNTGISGNTIYF
cdr3_nt: TGTGCCAGCAGCTCGAACACAGGGATCTCTGGAAACACCATATATTTT

clone_size: once
d_call: TRBD2
j_call: TRBJ2-3
v_call: TRBV4-2
cdr3_length: 14
cdr3_aa: CASSQDRGDKTQYF
cdr3_nt: TGTGCCAGCAGCCAAGATCGGGGGGATAAGACGCAGTATTTT

clone_size: .
d_call: .
j_call: TRBJ1-5
v_call: TRBV7-2
cdr3_length: 16
cdr3_aa: CASSFSLGFSNQPQHF
cdr3_nt: TGTGCCAGCAGCTTTAGTCTCGGTTTCAGCAATCAGCCCCAGCATTTT

clone_size: .
d_call: .
j_call: TRBJ2-7
v_call: TRBV27
cdr3_length: 13
cdr3_aa: CASSPGPFYEQYF
cdr3_nt: TGTGCCAGCAGTCCTGGGCCCTTCTACGAGCAGTACTTC

clone_size: .
d_call: .
j_call: TRBJ1-1
v_call: TRBV4-1
cdr3_length: 14
cdr3_aa: CASSPRGGNTEAFF
cdr3_nt: TGCGCCAGCAGCCCCAGAGGGGGGAACACTGAAGCTTTCTTT

clone_size: .
d_call: TRBD2
j_call: TRBJ2-1
v_call: TRBV14
cdr3_length: 20
cdr3_aa: CASSQESAAAGGSSYNEQFF
cdr3_nt: TGTGCCAGCAGCCAAGAATCAGCCGCGGCGGGAGGGAGCTCCTACAATGAGCAGTTCTTC

clone_size: .
d_call: TRBD1
j_call: TRBJ2-7
v_call: TRBV28
cdr3_length: 14
cdr3_aa: CASRVGQGVYEQYF
cdr3_nt: TGTGCCAGCAGGGTAGGACAGGGGGTCTACGAGCAGTACTTC

clone_size: .
d_call: TRBD1
j_call: TRBJ2-3
v_call: TRBV7-9
cdr3_length: 16
cdr3_aa: CASSNTGTGVTDTQYF
cdr3_nt: TGTGCCAGCAGCAATACCGGGACAGGGGTTACAGATACGCAGTATTTT

clone_size: .
d_call: .
j_call: TRBJ2-2
v_call: TRBV7-8
cdr3_length: 17
cdr3_aa: CASSQEGAGGYTGELFF
cdr3_nt: TGTGCCAGCAGCCAGGAGGGTGCAGGGGGGTACACCGGGGAGCTGTTTTTT

clone_size: .
d_call: TRBD1
j_call: TRBJ2-5
v_call: TRBV27
cdr3_length: 15
cdr3_aa: CASSTTGGWQETQYF
cdr3_nt: TGTGCCAGCAGTACCACAGGGGGCTGGCAAGAGACCCAGTACTTC

clone_size: .
d_call: .
j_call: TRBJ1-5
v_call: TRBV15
cdr3_length: 16
cdr3_aa: CATSRDTQGLDQPQHF
cdr3_nt: TGTGCCACCAGCAGAGATACCCAGGGGCTGGATCAGCCCCAGCATTTT

clone_size: once
d_call: .
j_call: TRBJ2-1
v_call: TRBV19
cdr3_length: 11
cdr3_aa: CASSITAEQFF
cdr3_nt: TGTGCCAGTAGTATAACTGCTGAGCAGTTCTTC

clone_size: .
d_call: .
j_call: TRBJ2-7
v_call: TRBV11-2
cdr3_length: 14
cdr3_aa: CASSLENRVYEQYF
cdr3_nt: TGTGCCAGCAGCTTAGAAAACAGGGTCTACGAGCAGTACTTC

clone_size: .
d_call: TRBD1
j_call: TRBJ1-2
v_call: TRBV5-6
cdr3_length: 13
cdr3_aa: CASSVGTDYGYTF
cdr3_nt: TGTGCCAGCAGCGTCGGGACAGACTATGGCTACACCTTC

clone_size: .
d_call: .
j_call: TRBJ2-2
v_call: TRBV4-1
cdr3_length: 13
cdr3_aa: CASSPMDAGELFF
cdr3_nt: TGCGCCAGCAGCCCGATGGACGCCGGGGAGCTGTTTTTT

clone_size: .
d_call: .
j_call: TRBJ2-5
v_call: TRBV13
cdr3_length: 14
cdr3_aa: CASSSETGRETQYF
cdr3_nt: TGTGCCAGCAGCTCAGAGACAGGGAGGGAGACCCAGTACTTC

clone_size: .
d_call: TRBD1
j_call: TRBJ1-1
v_call: TRBV11-2
cdr3_length: 16
cdr3_aa: CASSLGQVTGDTEAFF
cdr3_nt: TGTGCCAGCAGCTTAGGACAGGTGACAGGGGATACTGAAGCTTTCTTT

clone_size: .
d_call: TRBD1
j_call: TRBJ2-7
v_call: TRBV6-1
cdr3_length: 13
cdr3_aa: CASSDFDRVEQYF
cdr3_nt: TGTGCCAGCAGTGACTTCGACAGGGTCGAGCAGTACTTC

clone_size: once
d_call: TRBD1
j_call: TRBJ2-3
v_call: TRBV9
cdr3_length: 16
cdr3_aa: CASSLRDRGSTDTQYF
cdr3_nt: TGTGCCAGCAGCCTTCGGGACAGGGGAAGCACAGATACGCAGTATTTT

clone_size: .
d_call: .
j_call: TRBJ2-5
v_call: TRBV5-1
cdr3_length: 11
cdr3_aa: CASSPGVTQYF
cdr3_nt: TGCGCCAGCAGCCCAGGGGTGACCCAGTACTTC

clone_size: .
d_call: TRBD2
j_call: TRBJ2-1
v_call: TRBV27
cdr3_length: 14
cdr3_aa: CASGSGLAVHEQFF
cdr3_nt: TGTGCCAGCGGATCCGGACTAGCGGTACATGAGCAGTTCTTC